A single sample gave rise to the 9 T cell receptor beta chains below, sequenced in a study of regulatory T cells in long-lasting Graves disease. This sample's time point: newly diagnosed GD, antithyroid drugs for less than 3 months. PBMC RNA was the source of the TCR library. The TCR beta library used iRepertoire HTBI primers with Arm-PCR amplification of CDR3. TCRdb processed the multiplex PCR reads anew with MiXCR; each CDR3 protein has one entry. Of approximately 300,000 distinct CDR3 sequences in the sample, approximately 20% were seen once. The source was peripheral blood mononuclear cells (PBMCs), collected at new diagnosis, from a patient treated with antithyroid drugs. The receptors shown here come from a female donor with Graves disease.

This clonotype was recorded many times. The chain combines TRBV20-1 with TRBJ1-1; perhaps TRBD1 as D (5 bases). The V and J ends lost 5 bases and 0 bases respectively, with 19 bases between them. This CDR3 has 16 amino acids. Germline V gene lookup returns CDR1 DFQATT and CDR2 SNEGSKA (reference sequence). The CDR3, as DNA: TGCAGTGCTCCAGACCCCCAACGGGGGATGAACACTGAAGCTTTCTTT. Its translation is CSAPDPQRGMNTEAFF.

The V and J genes are TRBV19 and TRBJ2-1; 8 bases align to TRBD2. CDR1 and CDR2 from the germline V gene are LNHDA and SQIVND (reference sequence). This CDR3 is built from 15 residues. Trimming took 4 bases from V and 7 from J; bases not matched to a gene: 9. This CDR3 is CASSTRREEGNEQFF. Here the CDR3 DNA reads TGTGCCAGTAGTACCAGGCGGGAGGAGGGGAATGAGCAGTTCTTC.

This clonotype was observed once. V gene TRBV2 combines with J gene TRBJ2-5; TRBD2 matches at 13 bases. Germline values: CDR1 SNHLY, CDR2 FYNNEI. This CDR3 has 16 residues. Trimming cost V 6 bases and J 9 bases; bases outside gene matches: 13. CDR3 loop: CASRGTSGEPKRAQYF. The CDR3, as DNA: TGTGCCAGCAGGGGGACTAGCGGGGAACCCAAGAGAGCCCAGTACTTC.

Comments on this clonotype: A read error is possible here, since a much larger clone lies one base away. This chain joins TRBV6-1 and TRBJ2-7; 9 positions agree with TRBD2. Germline V CDR1 and CDR2: MNHNS, SASEGT. The CDR3 extends over 15 amino acids. CDR3 in amino acids: CASSPSGGSSYKQYF. CDR3 nucleotides: TGTGCCAGCAGTCCAAGCGGGGGGAGCTCCTACAAGCAGTACTTC.

The V gene is TRBV4-1, the J gene TRBJ2-5, with D tentatively TRBD2 (5 bases). Germline assignment: CDR1 MGHRA and CDR2 YSYEKL. The CDR3 consists of 14 residues. V dropped 4 bases and J dropped 2 bases, with 11 bases sitting between them. Written as DNA, the CDR3 is TGCGCCAGCAGCCCAATGAGGGCTCAAGAGACCCAGTACTTC. As protein: CASSPMRAQETQYF.

This clonotype was detected ten times or more. V gene TRBV7-8 combines with J gene TRBJ2-3; D may be TRBD2 (6 bases). Trimming stripped 0 bases from V and 1 base from J, with 11 bases between. The CDR3 covers 16 residues. The germline V gene has CDR1 SGHVS and CDR2 FQNEAQ. The CDR3 protein is CASSLAGGAGTDTQYF. CDR3 nucleotide sequence: TGTGCCAGCAGCTTAGCGGGGGGAGCGGGCACAGATACGCAGTATTTT.

The chain couples TRBV15 to TRBJ2-3; 9 bases are a match to TRBD2. Gene TRBJ2-1 matches the end of the DNA better, so the J call may be wrong. The CDR3 spans 16 residues. Germline V gene lookup returns CDR1 LNHNV and CDR2 YYDKDF (reference sequence). The CDR3 is CATSRDRGGRGNEQFF. CDR3 nucleotides: TGTGCCACCAGCAGAGATAGAGGCGGGAGGGGAAATGAGCAGTTCTTC.

Ten or more counts support this clonotype. The J gene is TRBJ2-7, the V gene TRBV18; D possibly corresponds to TRBD1 (6 bases). The CDR3 is 16 amino acids. The V end was cut by 3 bases, the J end by 0 bases, with 15 bases between. From germline, CDR1 is KGHSH and CDR2 LQKENI. The CDR3 nucleotides are TGTGCCAGCTCACCTGGCCTTGGGGACATCTCCTACGAGCAGTACTTC. Its protein product is CASSPGLGDISYEQYF.

This clonotype was seen ten or more times. The chain employs TRBV12-3 or TRBV12-4 and TRBJ2-2; the match to TRBD2 covers 15 bases. The CDR3 is made up of 19 amino acids. The V and J ends lost 2 bases and 3 bases, in that order; junction bases with no gene match: 7. CDR3 residues: CASSLSEGTSGRYTGELFF. DNA for the CDR3: TGTGCCAGCAGTTTATCCGAGGGGACTAGCGGGAGGTACACCGGGGAGCTGTTTTTT.